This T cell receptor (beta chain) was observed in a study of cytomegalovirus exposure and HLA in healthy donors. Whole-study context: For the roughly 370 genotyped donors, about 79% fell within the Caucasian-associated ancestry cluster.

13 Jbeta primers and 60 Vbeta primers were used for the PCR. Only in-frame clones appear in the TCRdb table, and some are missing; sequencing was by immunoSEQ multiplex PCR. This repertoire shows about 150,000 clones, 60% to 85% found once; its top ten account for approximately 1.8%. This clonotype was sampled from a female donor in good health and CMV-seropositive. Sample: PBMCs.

The chain's CDR3 is CASTFEGGGEKLFF. The CDR3 nucleotides are TGTGCCAGCACTTTCGAGGGAGGTGGTGAAAAACTGTTTTTT. J is TRBJ1-4 and V is TRBV6-1, with D unclear. Germline CDR1 is MNHNS and CDR2 is SASEGT. The CDR3 consists of 14 residues. The germline V and J ends were trimmed by 7 bases and 7 bases, with 16 bases remaining between them.